The 27 T cell receptor beta chains in this list originate from one sample, sequenced in a study of CD8+ T cells in alopecia areata. After isolation, RNA underwent reverse transcription to generate cDNA as the sequencing template. Sequenced by immunoSEQ multiplex PCR; TCRdb stores in-frame clones only, minus some. The sample is made up of about 1,600 clones, none counted only once. Material: skin. These receptors all stem from a C3H/HeJ mouse with alopecia areata. MHC haplotype of the mouse line: H2-k.

This clone is classed as hyperexpanded (1% or more). Mouse names are used for the genes. From the germline J gene comes the end of the CDR3, since the read stops 4 residues before it. V and J are TRBV19 and TRBJ2-1; a possible D gene is TRBD2 (6 bases). This CDR3 region has 13 residues. The germline V gene encodes CDR1 FNHDT and CDR2 SITEND (reference sequence). Between the trimmed V and J ends, which lost 2 bases and 3 bases, there was a span of 6 bases. The CDR3 sequence: CASSMGGYAEQFF. The covered CDR3 bases are TGTGCCAGCAGTATGGGGGGCTATGCT.

This clone was seen only a few times. Each gene name is a mouse one. The read ends 4 residues shy of where the CDR3 ends; the end is completed using the germline J gene. This chain uses TRBV13-3 with TRBJ2-7; the D gene is possibly TRBD2 (5 bases). Trimming cost V 4 bases and J 0 bases, with 8 bases left between them. Germline V lookup: CDR1 NNHDY, CDR2 SYVADS. The CDR3 runs 13 residues. CDR3 in amino acids: CASSNWLSYEQYF. The covered CDR3 bases are TGTGCCAGCAGTAACTGGCTCTCCTAT.

This clone has more than one count but fewer than ten. Genes and germline are mouse. The CDR3 end falls 3 residues outside the read, so it is completed with the germline J gene. V and J are TRBV13-2 and TRBJ1-6, with 11 positions matching TRBD1. TRBJ1-6 is identified as an open reading frame with a role that is uncertain. The CDR3 is 16 residues long. CDR1 is NNHNN and CDR2 is SYGAGS in the germline V gene (reference sequence). The V gene end was trimmed by 1 base and the J gene end by 5 bases; junction bases not matched to a gene: 2. CDR3 bases read: TGTGCCAGCGGTGATAAGGACAGGGGGCATAATTCGCCC. It translates to CASGDKDRGHNSP. The entire CDR3 reads CASGDKDRGHNSPLYF.

By proportion, this clone is medium-sized. The listed genes are named as in mouse. The part of the CDR3 DNA that was read is TGTGCCAGCAGTGATCAGGGATCAAACACCGGG. The encoded protein is CASSDQGSNTG. The entire CDR3 reads CASSDQGSNTGQLYF. The chain carries TRBV13-3 and TRBJ2-2, with a weak D call TRBD1 (5 bases). The read terminates 4 residues ahead of where the CDR3 ends, so the germline J gene completes it. CDR1 and CDR2 from the germline V gene are NNHDY and SYVADS. V was cut by 1 base and J by 0 bases, with 7 bases left in between. The length of the CDR3 is 15 residues.

In this sample, this clone turned up many times. The genes are named according to mouse. Read data end 4 residues before the CDR3 end; the end is taken from the germline J gene. The V gene is TRBV13-2, the J gene TRBJ2-2, with TRBD1 matching 10 bases. Germline V gene data show CDR1 as NNHNN and CDR2 as SYGAGS (reference sequence). This CDR3 region has 16 residues. The junction had 4 bases not matched to a gene; V was cut back by 1 base and J by 4 bases. The sequenced part of the CDR3 DNA is TGTGCCAGCGGTGATCCCCGGACAGGGGGCACCGGG. It codes for CASGDPRTGGTG. The whole CDR3 sequence reads CASGDPRTGGTGQLYF.

This clone was counted many times. The genes and germline here are from mouse. The read finishes 4 residues shy of the CDR3 end, and the germline J gene is used to complete it. This sequence joins TRBV13-2 and TRBJ1-1; D is unresolved. The CDR3 extends over 14 amino acids. Germline assignment: CDR1 NNHNN and CDR2 SYGAGS (reference sequence). CDR3 DNA, as far as it was read: TGTGCCAGCGGTGATGCCGACTGGGAGGGA. As protein: CASGDADWEG. The whole CDR3 region reads CASGDADWEGEVFF.

The sample holds many counts of this clone. The gene names here belong to mouse. From the germline J gene comes the end of the CDR3, since the read stops 4 residues before it. The J gene is TRBJ2-3, the V gene TRBV19; D is possibly TRBD1 (7 bases). CDR1 and CDR2 from the germline V gene are FNHDT and SITEND (reference sequence). Trimming removed 6 bases at V and 3 bases at J, with 14 bases between. The length of the CDR3 is 14 residues. The CDR3 region is CASKRPGGAETLYF. The DNA read from the CDR3 is TGTGCCAGCAAGAGGCCAGGGGGGGCAGAA. The full variable domain, rest sourced from reference TRBV19 and TRBJ2-3, is GGIITQTPKFLIGQEGQKLTLKCQQNFNHDTMYWYRQDSGKGLRLIYYSITENDLQKGDLSEGYDASREKKSSFSLTVTSAQKNEMAVFLCASKRPGGAETLYFGSGTRLTVL.

By proportion, this clone is large. The genes and germline here are from mouse. The read gets to within 4 residues of the CDR3 end, and the germline J gene fills in the rest. The V gene is TRBV13-1, the J gene TRBJ1-2, with 8 bases aligning to TRBD1. CDR3 length: 13 amino acids. CDR1 NSHNY and CDR2 SYGAGN come from the germline V gene. V was pared by 3 bases and J by 2 bases, with 0 bases of the junction left unmatched. CDR3 region: CASSGTGNSDYTF. The covered CDR3 bases are TGTGCCAGCAGTGGGACAGGGAACTCC.

This clone was counted many times. Genes and germline come from the mouse. With the read ending 3 residues before the CDR3 end, the germline J gene is used to fill in that end. The chain joins TRBV5 to TRBJ1-6; tentatively, D is TRBD1 (5 bases). TRBJ1-6 is annotated as an ORF whose role is uncertain. CDR3 length: 14 amino acids. CDR1 and CDR2 (germline): LGHNA, YNLKQL (reference sequence). The V and J ends lost 0 bases and 7 bases respectively, with 7 bases between them. The sequenced CDR3 bases are TGTGCCAGCAGCCAAGACGGGGGGAATTCGCCC. Translated, it gives CASSQDGGNSP. The whole CDR3 region reads CASSQDGGNSPLYF.

This clone was recorded at least ten times. The gene symbols are mouse symbols. Coverage ceases 4 residues before the CDR3 finishes, and the germline J gene fills in the end. The rearrangement joins TRBV1 to TRBJ2-5; 7 nucleotides match TRBD1. The ends lost 3 bases at V and 2 bases at J; junction bases unmatched: 2. Germline CDR1 NSQYPW, CDR2 LRSPGD (reference sequence). This CDR3 comprises 14 residues. Partial CDR3 DNA: TGCACCTGCAGTGCCAGGGACAGCCAAGAC. Translated, it gives CTCSARDSQD. The whole CDR3 protein reads CTCSARDSQDTQYF.

This clone was recorded at least ten times. Gene names refer to mouse genes. The read terminates 4 residues before the CDR3 end, so the remaining end is supplied by the germline J gene. V is TRBV13-2 and J is TRBJ2-1, with D perhaps TRBD1 (6 bases). Germline CDR1 reads NNHNN; CDR2 reads SYGAGS (reference sequence). V was clipped by 2 bases and J by 3 bases, with 9 bases between them. This CDR3 contains 14 residues. CDR3 DNA, as far as it was read: TGTGCCAGCGGTGACGGGACACTCTATGCT. This sequence encodes CASGDGTLYA. The complete CDR3 reads CASGDGTLYAEQFF.

This clone appeared a few times. Germline and genes here are mouse. The read halts 4 residues ahead of the CDR3 end, with the missing end drawn from the germline J gene. The rearrangement joins TRBV13-3 to TRBJ2-5, with 9 bases lining up with TRBD1. The CDR3 totals 14 residues. Germline V CDR1 and CDR2: NNHDY, SYVADS. CDR3 in amino acids: CASSATGGADTQYF. The CDR3 bases that were read are TGTGCCAGCAGTGCAACAGGGGGCGCTGAC.

This clone turned up a few times. Gene names follow the mouse nomenclature. The read halts 4 residues ahead of the CDR3 end, with the missing end drawn from the germline J gene. V is TRBV1 and J is TRBJ2-7; perhaps TRBD2 as D (6 bases). V lost 6 bases and J lost 2, with 11 bases in between. The germline V gene encodes CDR1 NSQYPW and CDR2 LRSPGD (reference sequence). This CDR3 comprises 13 residues. The CDR3 DNA, read in part, is TGCACCTGCAGGGACGGGGGGACCTAT. Its protein is CTCRDGGTY. The entire CDR3 reads CTCRDGGTYEQYF.

Concerning this clone: Gene names are mouse gene names. The observed sequence ends 4 residues before the CDR3 terminus, with the missing tail filled in from the germline J gene. This chain joins TRBV1 and TRBJ2-5, with TRBD2 identical over 11 bases. CDR1 and CDR2 from the germline V gene are NSQYPW and LRSPGD (reference sequence). This CDR3 is 14 amino acids long. This CDR3 is CTCSKTGGEDTQYF. Incomplete CDR3 DNA: TGCACCTGCAGCAAGACTGGGGGGGAAGAC.

In this sample, this clone turned up many times. Gene names refer to mouse genes. The CDR3 end is not reached by the read, which stops 4 residues before it; the germline J gene fills it in. The chain has TRBV13-2 and TRBJ2-1; TRBD2 agrees at 9 bases. Germline V CDR1 and CDR2: NNHNN, SYGAGS (reference sequence). The junction had 0 bases not matched to a gene; V was cut back by 5 bases and J by 0 bases. CDR3 length equals 14 residues. The CDR3 bases that were read are TGTGCCAGCGGCTGGGGGGGTAACTATGCT. This gives the protein CASGWGGNYA. The CDR3 in its entirety is CASGWGGNYAEQFF.

This clone has a count of ten or more. Gene names refer to mouse genes. CDR3: CTCSAVQGAGQLYF. CDR3 DNA (partial): TGCACCTGCAGTGCAGTACAGGGTGCCGGG. V gene TRBV1 combines with J gene TRBJ2-2, with a weak D call TRBD1 (6 bases). Coverage ceases 4 residues before the CDR3 finishes, and the germline J gene fills in the end. The germline CDR1 and CDR2 sequences are NSQYPW and LRSPGD (reference sequence). Trimming shortened V by 1 base and J by 6 bases, and 9 bases separated the two germline ends. CDR3 length equals 14 residues.

The table lists this clone with a few counts. Mouse germline and gene names are used. The read terminates 4 residues before the CDR3 end, so the remaining end is supplied by the germline J gene. The V and J genes are TRBV1 and TRBJ1-1, with D perhaps TRBD1 (5 bases). Per the germline V gene, CDR1 is NSQYPW and CDR2 is LRSPGD (reference sequence). The CDR3 loop spans 13 amino acids. V lost 6 bases, J lost 0 bases, and 8 bases lay in between. Partial CDR3 DNA: TGCACCTGCAGAGACAGTGCAAACACA. This translates into CTCRDSANT. The whole CDR3 reads CTCRDSANTEVFF.

To note about this clone: Gene names and germline match the mouse. The CDR3 goes on 4 residues after the read ends, and that part is filled in from the germline J gene. V and J are TRBV19 and TRBJ2-3, with TRBD1 matching 12 bases. CDR1 and CDR2 from the germline V gene are FNHDT and SITEND (reference sequence). This CDR3 is 17 amino acids long. The junction had 8 bases not matched to a gene; V was cut back by 3 bases and J by 3 bases. CDR3 in amino acids: CASSTPTGTGGAETLYF. CDR3 bases read: TGTGCCAGCAGTACCCCCACCGGGACAGGGGGCGCAGAA. The entire variable domain, with the rest obtained from reference TRBV19 and TRBJ2-3, is as follows: GGIITQTPKFLIGQEGQKLTLKCQQNFNHDTMYWYRQDSGKGLRLIYYSITENDLQKGDLSEGYDASREKKSSFSLTVTSAQKNEMAVFLCASSTPTGTGGAETLYFGSGTRLTVL.

This clone was detected many times. Gene and germline names: mouse. The read ends 4 residues shy of where the CDR3 ends; the end is completed using the germline J gene. J is TRBJ1-2 and V is TRBV13-1; 9 positions match TRBD1. With 3 bases clipped from V and 4 bases from J, the junction kept 4 bases outside the gene matches. Germline CDR1 NSHNY, CDR2 SYGAGN. This CDR3 spans 14 amino acids. The DNA read from the CDR3 is TGTGCCAGCAGTGGGACAGGGGCGGGCTCC. It codes for CASSGTGAGS. The full-length CDR3 reads as CASSGTGAGSDYTF.

This clone was counted ten times or more. Mouse gene names and germline throughout. The observed sequence ends 4 residues before the CDR3 terminus, with the missing tail filled in from the germline J gene. V gene TRBV1 combines with J gene TRBJ2-7, with 10 nucleotides matching TRBD2. Germline V gene lookup returns CDR1 NSQYPW and CDR2 LRSPGD (reference sequence). This CDR3 contains 13 residues. Germline trimming cut 6 bases from V and 2 bases from J; bases unmatched to any gene: 1. The part of the CDR3 DNA that was read is TGCACCTGCAGGGACTGGGGGACCTAT. This encodes CTCRDWGTY. Given in full, the CDR3 is CTCRDWGTYEQYF.

There are a few counts of this clone. Here the gene names and germline are mouse. The CDR3 goes on 4 residues after the read ends, and that part is filled in from the germline J gene. This chain links TRBV13-1 with TRBJ2-1; D perhaps matches TRBD1 (5 bases). The CDR3 runs to 15 residues. In germline, CDR1 is NSHNY, CDR2 SYGAGN. V gave up 2 bases and J gave up 0 bases, with 9 bases separating them. The CDR3 DNA, read in part, is TGTGCCAGCAGTGACGTCGACAGTAACTATGCT. This gives the protein CASSDVDSNYA. The whole CDR3 reads CASSDVDSNYAEQFF.

Note on this clone: The gene names here belong to mouse. The DNA ends 4 residues before the CDR3 does, and the rest of the CDR3 is filled in from the germline J gene. This chain connects TRBV29 to TRBJ2-5; D remains ambiguous. Germline V gene data show CDR1 as MSHET and CDR2 as SYDVDS. CDR3 length: 13 residues. The chain's CDR3 is CASSLRVGDTQYF. The DNA read from the CDR3 is TGTGCTAGCAGTTTAAGGGTAGGGGAC.

Comment on this clone: Gene labels here are mouse ones. Sequencing ends 4 residues short of the CDR3 end; the germline J gene provides the rest. The genes are TRBV14 and TRBJ2-2; TRBD2 is a possible D gene (6 bases). CDR1 and CDR2 from the germline V gene are SGHDT and FRDEAV. The V end was cut by 1 base, the J end by 0 bases, with 7 bases between. The CDR3 covers 15 residues. This chain's CDR3 is CASSFGGSNTGQLYF. The covered CDR3 bases are TGTGCCAGCAGTTTCGGGGGGTCAAACACCGGG.

In this sample, this clone turned up a few times. Genes here carry mouse names. Read data end 3 residues before the CDR3 end; the end is taken from the germline J gene. The chain joins TRBV13-3 to TRBJ1-3; TRBD1 agrees at 7 bases. Germline lookup yields CDR1 NNHDY and CDR2 SYVADS. The CDR3 sequence is 15 residues long. The V segment lost 5 bases and the J segment 2 bases; nucleotides outside the gene matches: 7. This CDR3 reads CASSPLDRAGNTLYF. The CDR3 DNA, read in part, is TGTGCCAGCAGCCCCCTCGACAGGGCTGGAAATACG.

This clone was seen at least ten times. Gene names and germline match the mouse. Sequencing ends 4 residues short of the CDR3 end; the germline J gene provides the rest. This sequence joins TRBV14 and TRBJ2-7; TRBD2 matches at 7 bases. This CDR3 is 13 amino acids long. Germline V gene sequence: CDR1 SGHDT, CDR2 FRDEAV. Incomplete CDR3 DNA: TGTGCCAGCAGTTTCTCCACTGGGGAT. It is translated as CASSFSTGD. The CDR3 reads in full as CASSFSTGDEQYF.

With regard to this clone: Gene names follow the mouse nomenclature. The missing CDR3 end, 4 residues past where the read stops, is filled in from the germline J gene. The chain carries TRBV12-1 and TRBJ1-2, with D unresolved. Germline V lookup: CDR1 SGHSN, CDR2 HYEKVE. CDR3 length: 15 residues. CDR3 bases read: TGTGCCAGCTCTCCCCCGGAGGGTCAGAGTTCC. Translated: CASSPPEGQSS. The whole CDR3 region reads CASSPPEGQSSDYTF. Looking up the rest from reference TRBV12-1 and TRBJ1-2 gives the full variable domain: DSGVVQSPRHIIKEKGGRSVLTCIPISGHSNVVWYQQTLGKELKFLIQHYEKVERDKGFLPSRFSVQQFDDYHSEMNMSALELEDSAMYFCASSPPEGQSSDYTFGSGTRLLVI.

This clone was detected only a few times. Each gene name is a mouse one. Read sequence stops 4 residues before the CDR3 end, and the germline J gene provides the missing end. The chain links TRBV17 to TRBJ2-2; D might be TRBD1 (5 bases). Germline lookup yields CDR1 MNHDT and CDR2 YYDKIL. With 2 bases removed from V and 0 bases from J, the gap between germline ends came to 7 bases. This CDR3 has 15 residues. The DNA read from the CDR3 is TGTGCTAGCAGTAGACAGGGTCCAAACACCGGG. This codes for CASSRQGPNTG. The whole CDR3 sequence reads CASSRQGPNTGQLYF. Based on the CDR3 plus reference TRBV17 and TRBJ2-2, the full variable domain is DTTVKQNPRYKLARVGKPVNLICSQTMNHDTMYWYQKKPNQAPKLLLFYYDKILNREADTFEKFQSSRPNNSFCSLYIGSAGLEYSAMYLCASSRQGPNTGQLYFGEGSKLTVL.